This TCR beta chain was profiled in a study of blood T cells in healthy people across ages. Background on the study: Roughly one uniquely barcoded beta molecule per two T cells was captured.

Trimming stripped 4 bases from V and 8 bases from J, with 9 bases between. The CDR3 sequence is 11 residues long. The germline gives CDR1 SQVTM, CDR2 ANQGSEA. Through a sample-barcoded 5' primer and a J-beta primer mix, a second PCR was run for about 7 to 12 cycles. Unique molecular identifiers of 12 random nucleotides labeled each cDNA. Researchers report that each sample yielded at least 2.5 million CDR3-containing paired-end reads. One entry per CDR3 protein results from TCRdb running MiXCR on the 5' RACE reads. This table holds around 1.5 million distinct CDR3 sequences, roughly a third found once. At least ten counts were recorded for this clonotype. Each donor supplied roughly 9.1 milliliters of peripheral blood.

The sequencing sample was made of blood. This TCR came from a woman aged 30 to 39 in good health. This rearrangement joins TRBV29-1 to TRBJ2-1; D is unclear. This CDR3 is CSVAQEDEQFF. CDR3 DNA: TGCAGCGTTGCTCAAGAGGATGAGCAGTTCTTC.